This entry lists 11 T cell receptor beta chains sequenced from one sample in a study of prognosis after radiotherapy for stage I lung cancer. Two-round multiplex PCR, the amplification method, yielded TCR beta CDR3 from genomic DNA. With primers specific to each TRBV and TRBJ gene, the first-round PCR was performed. TCRdb reanalysed the multiplex PCR reads using MiXCR and keeps one entry per CDR3 protein. The sample records approximately 22,000 distinct CDR3 sequences, roughly 43% being singletons. The sample in question was PBMCs, obtained before or after stereotactic body radiation therapy (not recorded which). The receptors were gathered from a donor over 45 with non-small cell lung cancer.

Concerning this clonotype itself: A read error likely explains this, since a far larger clone differs by one base. This chain connects TRBV7-3 to TRBJ1-2; 7 bases align to TRBD1. The CDR3 has 15 amino acids. The germline V gene encodes CDR1 SGHTA and CDR2 FQGTGA. The junction had 6 bases not matched to a gene; V was cut back by 0 bases and J by 5 bases. The CDR3 protein is CASSLTTGPGYGYTF. As DNA, the CDR3 is TGTGCCAGCAGCTTAACGACAGGGCCTGGGTATGGCTACACCTTC. The complete variable domain, with remaining parts taken from reference TRBV7-3 and TRBJ1-2, reads GAGVSQTPSNKVTEKGKYVELRCDPISGHTALYWYRQSLGQGPEFLIYFQGTGAADDSGLPNDRFFAVRPEGSVSTLKIQRTERGDSAVYLCASSLTTGPGYGYTFGSGTRLTVV.

Of note for this clonotype: A much more abundant neighbour one base away suggests this may be a read error. This sequence joins TRBV7-2 and TRBJ2-3, with D uncertain. The CDR3 has 10 residues. Germline lookup yields CDR1 SGHTA and CDR2 FQGNSA. CDR3 protein: CDQGIDTQYF. As DNA, the CDR3 is TGTGACCAAGGGATAGATACGCAGTATTTT.

This clonotype was recorded many times. At one end, the junction sequence differs from germline, possibly due to a read error. The chain employs TRBV19 and TRBJ1-5, with TRBD1 matching over 11 bases. Germline V CDR1 and CDR2: LNHDA, SQIVND (reference sequence). The CDR3 spans 17 residues. CDR3 loop: CASGKPGQGEGNQSQHF. CDR3 in DNA: TGTGCCAGTGGAAAACCGGGACAGGGGGAAGGCAATCAGTCCCAGCATTTT.

The gene calls are TRBV11-1 and TRBJ2-2; a possible D gene is TRBD2 (6 bases). This CDR3 contains 14 residues. Germline CDR1 reads SGHAT; CDR2 reads FQDESV (reference sequence). Trimming shortened V by 8 bases and J by 6 bases, and 16 bases separated the two germline ends. The CDR3 DNA follows: TGTGCCAGCGGCCGGGAGCCTCAGTCCGGGGAGCTGTTTTTT. Protein product: CASGREPQSGELFF.

This clonotype was recorded many times. The rearrangement links TRBV19 to TRBJ2-5; D unclear. This CDR3 spans 13 amino acids. The V gene's germline CDR1 is LNHDA and CDR2 SQIVND (reference sequence). V lost 1 base, J lost 5 bases, and 8 bases lay in between. The CDR3 is CASSIGTAETQYF. In nucleotides, the CDR3 is TGTGCCAGTAGTATAGGCACCGCGGAGACCCAGTACTTC.

This clonotype was counted many times. A junction boundary mismatches the germline segment, possibly from a read error. The rearrangement joins TRBV7-7 to TRBJ1-1; D is undetermined. CDR1 SSHAT and CDR2 FNYEAQ come from the germline V gene (reference sequence). The CDR3 runs to 13 residues. CDR3 region: CASSLAANTEAFF. CDR3 coding DNA: TGTGCTAGCAGCTTAGCAGCTAACACTGAAGCTTTCTTT.

This clonotype was recorded once. With only one base between it and a far larger clone, this is likely a read error. The chain has TRBV6-2 or TRBV6-3 and TRBJ2-5; perhaps TRBD2 as D (6 bases). TRBJ2-1 explains the end of the DNA better; the J call may be wrong. CDR1 is MNHEY and CDR2 is SVGEGT in the germline V gene. The CDR3 loop spans 17 amino acids. CDR3 in DNA: TGTGCCAGCAGTGAAAGGATACGGGACTGCTACTACAATGAGCAGTTCTTC. This gives the protein CASSERIRDCYYNEQFF.

This clonotype was seen repeatedly, ten times or more. The rearrangement joins TRBV13 to TRBJ1-4; 9 bases match TRBD1. The J segment lost 7 bases and the V segment lost 5 bases, leaving 8 bases of the junction unmatched. The CDR3 is 15 amino acids. Germline loops: CDR1 PRHDT, CDR2 FYEKMQ (reference sequence). CDR3 in DNA: TGTGCCAGCAGCACGCGACAGGGGGGACGTGAAAAACTGTTTTTT. Translation gives CASSTRQGGREKLFF.

On this clonotype itself: Germline is not matched at one junction end, which may reflect a read error. This chain links TRBV20-1 with TRBJ2-6, with a possible D match to TRBD1 (6 bases). The CDR3 is 18 amino acids. CDR1 DFQATT and CDR2 SNEGSKA come from the germline V gene (reference sequence). CDR3 amino acids: CSVPGHASGNSVANVLTF. The CDR3 DNA is TGCAGTGTCCCGGGACATGCCTCTGGGAACTCTGTGGCCAACGTCCTGACTTTC.

The sample holds many counts of this clonotype. Relative to the germline gene, one junction end is altered; a read error may explain this. The gene calls are TRBV7-8 and TRBJ2-7; 12 bases line up with TRBD2. Germline CDR1 SGHVS, CDR2 FQNEAQ. There are 14 residues in the CDR3. CDR3 sequence (DNA): TGTGCCAGCAGCCTAGCGGGGGGGATCGACGAGCAGTACTTC. Its translation is CASSLAGGIDEQYF.

The chain is built from TRBV27 and TRBJ2-7; D is unresolved. Germline V gene data show CDR1 as MNHEY and CDR2 as SMNVEV (reference sequence). The CDR3 has 14 amino acids. V was shortened by 3 bases and J by 3 bases, with 12 bases between the two germline ends. The CDR3 coding sequence is TGTGCCAGCAGTTTTATAGGCAGAGGCTACGAGCAGTACTTC. Amino acid sequence: CASSFIGRGYEQYF.